Each of the 28 T cell receptor beta chains below was sequenced from the same sample in a study of T cell repertoires in cytomegalovirus infection (dated by TCRdb to between 2017 and 2020). Sequencing relied on an Illumina HiSeq 1500. TCRdb reanalyzed the raw reads on its own, using fastp at Q25 for trimming and MiXCR for clone calling, and kept in-frame beta chains. For every CDR3 protein sequence, its rows merge into one entry that carries the most common genes and DNA. The sample table lists about 180,000 distinct CDR3 sequences, roughly an eighth of them with a count of one. The ten largest clones take up 20% to 30% of the sample. The sequencing sample was made of PBMCs. These receptors came from a human donor in good health (CMV status not recorded). Some clones in this sample may be carry-over from other donors' samples.

Details on this clonotype: A much larger clone differs by one base, so this may be a read error. The chain couples TRBV19 to TRBJ2-7; D tentatively fits TRBD1 or TRBD2 (5 bases each). The CDR3 is made up of 15 amino acids. Germline values: CDR1 LNHDA, CDR2 SQIVND (reference sequence). The CDR3 loop reads CVSSIVGTDSYEQYF. The CDR3 coding sequence is TGTGTCAGTAGTATTGTTGGGACGGATTCCTACGAGCAGTACTTC.

This clonotype was counted many times. The chain has TRBV7-9 and TRBJ2-1, with a weak D call TRBD2 (5 bases). CDR3 size: 12 residues. Germline CDR1 SEHNR, CDR2 FQNEAQ (reference sequence). V dropped 2 bases and J dropped 10 bases, with 9 bases sitting between them. The CDR3 coding sequence is TGTGCCAGCAGCTTAACGTCGGGAGAGCAGTTCTTC. Its translation is CASSLTSGEQFF.

The sample holds many counts of this clonotype. The chain joins TRBV28 to TRBJ1-2; D gene unclear. The CDR3 runs to 13 residues. Trimming took 10 bases from V and 1 from J, leaving 13 bases between them. Germline loops: CDR1 MDHEN, CDR2 SYDVKM. The CDR3 sequence: CATFLTLNYGYTF. Written as DNA, the CDR3 is TGTGCCACCTTCCTGACACTTAACTATGGCTACACCTTC.

This clonotype was detected many times. This sequence joins TRBV30 and TRBJ2-7; 10 bases match TRBD1. The germline CDR1 and CDR2 sequences are GTSNPN and SVGIG (reference sequence). The CDR3 is made up of 14 amino acids. The CDR3 loop reads CVSDGQGGIYEQYF. The CDR3 nucleotides are TGTGTTTCCGATGGACAGGGGGGAATCTACGAGCAGTACTTC.

V is TRBV28 and J is TRBJ2-2; D not certain. The CDR3 spans 12 residues. Trimming removed 4 bases from V and 4 bases from J, with 4 bases in between. CDR1 is MDHEN, CDR2 SYDVKM, per germline. The CDR3 nucleotides are TGTGCCAGCAGTTCCCCCACCGGGGAGCTGTTTTTT. It codes for CASSSPTGELFF. The whole variable domain, remainder taken from reference TRBV28 and TRBJ2-2, is DVKVTQSSRYLVKRTGEKVFLECVQDMDHENMFWYRQDPGLGLRLIYFSYDVKMKEKGDIPEGYSVSREKKERFSLILESASTNQTSMYLCASSSPTGELFFGEGSRLTVL.

This clonotype has a handful of counts. The chain employs TRBV28 and TRBJ1-2; D unresolved. Germline V gene data show CDR1 as MDHEN and CDR2 as SYDVKM. V was cut by 4 bases and J by 3 bases, with 18 bases left in between. This CDR3 has 16 amino acids. The CDR3 loop is CASSSIGGPVDYGYTF. The CDR3 DNA follows: TGTGCCAGCAGTTCTATCGGAGGACCTGTTGACTATGGCTACACCTTC.

CDR3 DNA sequence: TGCAGCGTTGTTGACAGGGGACCCACAGATACGCAGTATTTT. It translates to CSVVDRGPTDTQYF. V and J are TRBV29-1 and TRBJ2-3; 8 nucleotides align to TRBD1. J was trimmed by 2 bases and V by 4 bases; bases with no gene match: 5. The germline gives CDR1 SQVTM, CDR2 ANQGSEA. The CDR3 runs 14 residues.

This clonotype appeared many times. This chain uses TRBV6-6 with TRBJ2-1; 7 bases fit TRBD1. Trimming took 7 bases from V and 3 from J; bases not matched to a gene: 12. The CDR3 length is 16 residues. The germline CDR1 and CDR2 sequences are MNHNY and SVGAGI (reference sequence). This chain's CDR3 is CASIQSGTAYYNEQFF. The CDR3 DNA sequence: TGTGCCAGCATCCAATCCGGGACAGCCTACTACAATGAGCAGTTCTTC.

This clonotype has a count of ten or more. The genes are TRBV11-2 and TRBJ1-2; 7 nucleotides align to TRBD1. The CDR3 has 13 residues. Germline values: CDR1 SGHAT, CDR2 FQNNGV. V was clipped by 0 bases and J by 10 bases; unmatched bases: 5. CDR3 loop: CASSLEQGSDYTF. The CDR3 nucleotides are TGTGCCAGCAGCTTAGAACAGGGGTCGGACTACACCTTC.

This clonotype was seen ten or more times. A read error may account for a junction end that differs from germline. The chain combines TRBV7-3 with TRBJ2-1, with D perhaps TRBD2 (5 bases). CDR1 is SGHTA, CDR2 FQGTGA, per germline. The CDR3 has 15 amino acids. This CDR3 reads CASSSVALTYNEQFF. For the CDR3, the DNA is TGTGCCAGCAGCTCCGTAGCGCTAACCTATAATGAGCAGTTCTTC.

This clonotype showed up many times. The CDR3 coding sequence is TGTGCCAGCAGAGACACAGGGGGCCGTGAGACCCAGTACTTC. This sequence encodes CASRDTGGRETQYF. V is TRBV28 and J is TRBJ2-5, with 9 nucleotides matching TRBD1. This CDR3 contains 14 residues. Per germline, CDR1 MDHEN and CDR2 SYDVKM. Unmatched junction bases numbered 7, after V lost 6 bases and J lost 5 bases.

Turning to this clonotype: This may arise from a read error, as a much more abundant clone is one base away. J is TRBJ2-1 and V is TRBV4-1; TRBD2 matches at 8 bases. This CDR3 contains 15 residues. Germline V gives CDR1 MGHRA, CDR2 YSYEKL. The CDR3, as DNA: TGTGCCAGCAGCCAAGATAGCGGGAATTACAATGTGCAGTTCTTC. Its protein product is CASSQDSGNYNVQFF.

This clonotype was seen more than once but under ten times. J is TRBJ2-3 and V is TRBV14, with 8 positions matching TRBD2. CDR3 length: 16 residues. The V and J ends lost 1 base and 2 bases, in that order; junction bases with no gene match: 5. Per the germline V gene, CDR1 is SGHDN and CDR2 is FVKESK. The CDR3 here is CASSQVSGRDTDTQYF. In DNA form, the CDR3 reads TGTGCCAGCAGCCAAGTTTCCGGGAGGGACACAGATACGCAGTATTTT.

This clonotype was seen only a few times. The J gene is TRBJ2-1, the V gene TRBV6-5, with 8 bases identical to TRBD1. The CDR3 has 15 residues. The germline V gene has CDR1 MNHEY and CDR2 SVGAGI. V lost 4 bases to trimming and J lost 1 base; unmatched junction nucleotides: 3. The CDR3 is CASSSGGPSYNEQFF. As DNA, the CDR3 is TGTGCCAGCAGTTCAGGGGGCCCTTCCTACAATGAGCAGTTCTTC.

The rearrangement links TRBV12-3 or TRBV12-4 to TRBJ2-2; 7 bases agree with TRBD1. After removal of 1 base from V and 1 base from J, the junction contained 0 bases not matched to a gene. The CDR3 has 15 amino acids. CDR3 loop: CASSLGDRNTGELFF. DNA for the CDR3: TGTGCCAGCAGTTTAGGGGACAGGAACACCGGGGAGCTGTTTTTT.

This clonotype was counted ten times or more. V is TRBV28 and J is TRBJ2-1; no firm D call. Trimming removed 5 bases from V and 0 bases from J, with 14 bases in between. The CDR3 spans 16 residues. Germline loops: CDR1 MDHEN, CDR2 SYDVKM. The CDR3 loop is CASSPHMWSSYNEQFF. The DNA for the CDR3 is TGTGCCAGCAGTCCGCATATGTGGAGCTCCTACAATGAGCAGTTCTTC. The variable domain in full, completed from reference TRBV28 and TRBJ2-1, reads DVKVTQSSRYLVKRTGEKVFLECVQDMDHENMFWYRQDPGLGLRLIYFSYDVKMKEKGDIPEGYSVSREKKERFSLILESASTNQTSMYLCASSPHMWSSYNEQFFGPGTRLTVL.

This clonotype was detected ten times or more. The chain combines TRBV5-1 with TRBJ2-3, with D maybe TRBD2 (6 bases). With 7 bases removed from V and 0 bases from J, the gap between germline ends came to 6 bases. The CDR3 covers 12 residues. Per the germline V gene, CDR1 is SGHRS and CDR2 is YFSETQ. CDR3 nucleotide sequence: TGCGCCAGCGGAGGGAGCACAGATACGCAGTATTTT. Translation gives CASGGSTDTQYF. Full variable domain (missing parts from reference TRBV5-1 and TRBJ2-3): KAGVTQTPRYLIKTRGQQVTLSCSPISGHRSVSWYQQTPGQGLQFLFEYFSETQRNKGNFPGRFSGRQFSNSRSEMNVSTLELGDSALYLCASGGSTDTQYFGPGTRLTVL.

This clonotype was found a few times. This rearrangement joins TRBV6-2 or TRBV6-3 to TRBJ2-7, with 9 bases that match TRBD2. Trimming cost V 0 bases and J 7 bases; bases outside gene matches: 10. The CDR3 spans 16 residues. Germline CDR1 and CDR2: MNHEY and SVGEGT. The CDR3 bases are TGTGCCAGCAGTTACTCAAGCGCGGGAGGGCCGTGGGAGCAGTACTTC. Its protein product is CASSYSSAGGPWEQYF.

The J gene is TRBJ2-7, the V gene TRBV6-6; perhaps TRBD1 as D (7 bases). V lost 6 bases to trimming and J lost 4 bases, with 10 bases between them. This CDR3 contains 12 residues. CDR1 and CDR2 (germline): MNHNY, SVGAGI (reference sequence). CDR3 sequence reads: CASRQGGYEQYF. The DNA of the CDR3 is TGTGCCAGCAGGCAGGGGGGTTACGAGCAGTACTTC.

This clonotype was seen repeatedly, ten times or more. The CDR3 loop is CASTLLSSPNTEAFF. In nucleotides, the CDR3 is TGTGCCAGCACTCTACTCTCGTCCCCAAACACTGAAGCTTTCTTT. The rearrangement links TRBV12-3 or TRBV12-4 to TRBJ1-1; no clear D. CDR3 length: 15 amino acids. The V end lost 7 bases, the J end lost 2 bases, and 17 bases lay between the germline ends.

This clonotype was recorded many times. The V gene is TRBV11-1, the J gene TRBJ1-1; D remains unclear. This CDR3 spans 14 amino acids. V dropped 2 bases and J dropped 4 bases, with 11 bases sitting between them. CDR1 SGHAT and CDR2 FQDESV come from the germline V gene (reference sequence). The CDR3 protein is CASSLSRGGTEAFF. CDR3 DNA sequence: TGTGCCAGCAGCTTATCCCGGGGAGGCACTGAAGCTTTCTTT.

This clonotype was counted ten times or more. The gene calls are TRBV7-2 and TRBJ2-3, with 9 positions matching TRBD2. V was clipped by 4 bases and J by 2 bases; unmatched bases: 4. From germline, CDR1 is SGHTA and CDR2 FQGNSA. This CDR3 spans 15 amino acids. DNA of the CDR3: TGTGCCAGCAGCTGGCTAGCGGGGATCACAGATACGCAGTATTTT. Amino acid sequence: CASSWLAGITDTQYF.

In its sample, this clonotype was seen many times. This chain connects TRBV7-6 to TRBJ2-7, with 9 bases lining up with TRBD2. This CDR3 comprises 15 residues. The germline V gene has CDR1 SGHVS and CDR2 FNYEAQ. Losses at the gene ends were 4 bases for V and 2 bases for J; bases not matched to a gene: 6. The CDR3 protein is CASSSLAGLTYEQYF. The CDR3 nucleotides read TGTGCCAGCAGCTCCCTAGCGGGGCTTACCTACGAGCAGTACTTC.

This clonotype was counted many times. The V call is TRBV6-1, the J call TRBJ1-5; weak D call: TRBD1 (5 bases). CDR1 is MNHNS and CDR2 is SASEGT in the germline V gene. Trimming removed 4 bases at V and 6 bases at J, with 16 bases between. The CDR3 consists of 15 residues. CDR3 DNA sequence: TGTGCCAGCAGTGCCGACAGTTTAGCGATTCAGCCCCAGCATTTT. It is translated as CASSADSLAIQPQHF.

This clonotype showed up many times. The rearrangement joins TRBV7-2 to TRBJ1-2; tentatively, D is TRBD1 (5 bases). The germline V gene encodes CDR1 SGHTA and CDR2 FQGNSA. CDR3 length: 15 amino acids. V was shortened by 0 bases and J by 8 bases, with 16 bases between the two germline ends. CDR3 in amino acids: CASSLAGRERMGYTF. CDR3 coding DNA: TGTGCCAGCAGCTTAGCGGGCAGGGAGAGGATGGGCTACACCTTC.

In its sample, this clonotype was seen a few times. The chain joins TRBV19 to TRBJ1-1, with D perhaps matching TRBD1 (5 bases). V lost 7 bases and J 0 bases, leaving 12 bases between the germline ends. This CDR3 has 14 residues. CDR1 and CDR2 from the germline V gene are LNHDA and SQIVND (reference sequence). The CDR3 loop reads CASTGGFVNTEAFF. The CDR3 DNA is TGTGCCAGTACCGGGGGTTTTGTGAACACTGAAGCTTTCTTT.

V usage is TRBV4-1 and J usage is TRBJ1-5; 7 positions agree with TRBD1. The CDR3 loop spans 13 amino acids. With 5 bases clipped from V and 4 bases from J, the junction kept 2 bases outside the gene matches. The germline CDR1 and CDR2 sequences are MGHRA and YSYEKL. The CDR3 DNA sequence: TGCGCCAGCAGCGCACAGGGGAATCAGCCCCAGCATTTT. This gives the protein CASSAQGNQPQHF.

The J gene is TRBJ1-5, the V gene TRBV20-1; 8 positions agree with TRBD1. CDR1 is DFQATT, CDR2 SNEGSKA, per germline (reference sequence). CDR3 length equals 14 residues. Trimming removed 3 bases from V and 4 bases from J; junction bases left unmatched: 5. The CDR3 coding sequence is TGCAGTGCTAGGTCAGGGGGCCGAAATCAGCCCCAGCATTTT. This encodes CSARSGGRNQPQHF.